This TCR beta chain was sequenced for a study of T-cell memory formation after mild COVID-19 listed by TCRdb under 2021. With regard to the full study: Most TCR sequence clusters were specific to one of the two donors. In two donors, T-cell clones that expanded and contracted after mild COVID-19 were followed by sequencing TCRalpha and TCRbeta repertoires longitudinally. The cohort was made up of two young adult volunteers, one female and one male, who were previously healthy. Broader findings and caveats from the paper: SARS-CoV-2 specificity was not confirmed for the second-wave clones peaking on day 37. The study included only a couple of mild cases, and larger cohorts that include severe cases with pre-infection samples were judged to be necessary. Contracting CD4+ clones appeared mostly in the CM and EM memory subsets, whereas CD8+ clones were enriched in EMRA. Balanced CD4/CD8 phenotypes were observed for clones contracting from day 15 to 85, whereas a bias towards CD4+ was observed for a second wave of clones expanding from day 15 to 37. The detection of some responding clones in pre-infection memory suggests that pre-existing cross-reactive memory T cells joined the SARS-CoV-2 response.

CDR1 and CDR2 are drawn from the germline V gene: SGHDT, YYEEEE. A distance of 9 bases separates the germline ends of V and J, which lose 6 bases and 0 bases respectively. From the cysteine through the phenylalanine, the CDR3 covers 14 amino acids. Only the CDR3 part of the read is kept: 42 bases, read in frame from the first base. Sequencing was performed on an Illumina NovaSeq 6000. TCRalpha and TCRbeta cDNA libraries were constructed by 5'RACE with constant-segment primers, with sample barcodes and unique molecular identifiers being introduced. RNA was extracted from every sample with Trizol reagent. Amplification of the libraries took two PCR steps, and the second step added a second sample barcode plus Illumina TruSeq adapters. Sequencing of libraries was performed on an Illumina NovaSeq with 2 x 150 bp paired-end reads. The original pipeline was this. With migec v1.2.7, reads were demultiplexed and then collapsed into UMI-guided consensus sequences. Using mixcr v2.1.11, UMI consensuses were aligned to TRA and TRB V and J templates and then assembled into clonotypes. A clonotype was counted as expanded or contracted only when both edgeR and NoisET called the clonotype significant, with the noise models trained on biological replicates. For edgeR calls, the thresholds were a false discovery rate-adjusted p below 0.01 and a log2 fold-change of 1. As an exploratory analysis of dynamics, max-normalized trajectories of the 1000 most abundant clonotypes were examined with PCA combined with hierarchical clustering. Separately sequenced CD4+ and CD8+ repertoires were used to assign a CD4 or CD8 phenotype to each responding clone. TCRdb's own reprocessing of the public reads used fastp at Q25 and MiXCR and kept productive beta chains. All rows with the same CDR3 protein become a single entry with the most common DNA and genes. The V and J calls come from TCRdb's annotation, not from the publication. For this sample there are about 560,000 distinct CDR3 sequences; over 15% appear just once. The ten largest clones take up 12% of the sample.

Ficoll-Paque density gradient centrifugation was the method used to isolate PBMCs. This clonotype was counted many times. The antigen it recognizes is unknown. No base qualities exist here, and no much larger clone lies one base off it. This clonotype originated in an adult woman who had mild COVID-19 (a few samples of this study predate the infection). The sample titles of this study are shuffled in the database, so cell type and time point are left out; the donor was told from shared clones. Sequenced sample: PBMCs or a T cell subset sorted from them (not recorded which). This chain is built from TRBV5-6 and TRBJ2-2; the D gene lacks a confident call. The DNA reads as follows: TGTGCCAGCACGACTGGAGCGAACACCGGGGAGCTGTTTTTT. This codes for CASTTGANTGELFF.